This T cell receptor (beta chain) was captured by sequencing in a study of CD8+CD57+ T cells in acquired aplastic anemia (dated by TCRdb to the late 2010s). For context, the study as a whole: DNA extracted from sorted CD4+ and CD8+ cells had a mean of about 3.3 ug, with a range of roughly 0.2 to 30 ug. A CD8+CD57+ expansion meant a frequency higher than the mean frequency seen in healthy subjects. The paper's findings and limits, for the study overall: CD8+ Simpson's diversity did not differ significantly between patients and healthy controls (P=0.060). Around 27 CD8+ CDR3 sequences were shared between patients and controls but appeared highly expressed in patients and within their immunodominant clones.

The cysteine opens and the phenylalanine closes a CDR3 of 15 amino acids. The CDR3 DNA has 45 bases and is translated from base 1. The germline V gene (reference sequence) yields SEHNR for CDR1 and FQNEAQ for CDR2. Germline trimming: 4 bases from V, 0 bases from J; junction bases outside gene matches: 4. TCR beta VDJ combination and CDR3 sequence profiling used genomic DNA as the template. An Illumina HiSeq 2000 was the platform used for TCR repertoire sequencing. The paper's data handling went like this. TRBV/TRBJ rearrangement plots, CDR3 size and DJ length profiles, and Simpson's diversity index were used to assess repertoires. Whichever DNA sequence was most abundant in the deep sequencing data was defined as the immunodominant clone. CDR3 amino acid sequences were screened for sharing across subjects and compared with published repertoires and the VDJdb database. The raw public data were reprocessed by TCRdb itself: fastp quality trimming at Q25, MiXCR clonotype calling, in-frame beta chains only. A single entry per CDR3 protein holds the most common genes and DNA from its merged rows. The V and J calls follow TCRdb's processing rather than the paper's. This sample gives under 200,000 distinct CDR3 sequences in total; about 64% of them show up just once. Around 45% of the sample is in the top ten clones.

Patients chosen for sequencing had shown expansion of CD8+CD57+ cells by flow cytometry. Every patient had a diagnosis of severe acquired aplastic anemia based on International Study of Aplastic Anemia and Agranulocytosis and Camitta criteria. At the time blood was sampled, none of the patients had received any therapy. In the study, sorted CD4+ and CD8+ blood T cells from patients with severe aplastic anemia and from healthy subjects underwent deep sequencing of TCR repertoires. In the USA, patient enrollment took place under clinicaltrials.gov protocols 00001620, 01623167, 00001397, 00071045, 00081523 and 00961064. Ficoll-Paque density gradient centrifugation was used to isolate peripheral blood mononuclear cells. Before DNA extraction, CD4+ and CD8+ T cells were sorted by FACS or by magnetic beads. Of note for this clonotype: Its antigen has not been determined. No much larger clone is present one base from it, and per-base qualities are unavailable.

This TCR was recovered from a human donor with aplastic anemia. Material: sorted CD4+, CD8+, or CD8+CD57+ T cells (not recorded which) from PBMCs. Here the chain combines TRBV7-9 and TRBJ2-7, with 9 bases in between that match TRBD2. The nucleotides are TGTGCCAGCAGCTCAGGAGCGGGGGGCTCCTACGAGCAGTACTTC. Its protein is CASSSGAGGSYEQYF.